This T cell receptor (beta chain) was sequenced for a study of lymphopenia after photon versus proton radiotherapy. The CDR3 covers 13 residues. Trimming left V 1 base short and J 5 bases short, with 6 bases between. Germline V gene sequence: CDR1 SGHAT, CDR2 FQNNGV. Libraries were prepared by immunoSEQ multiplex PCR; TCRdb keeps only in-frame clonotypes and omits some of them. The table includes 45,000 to 65,000 clones, around 82% detected once. This chain connects TRBV11-2 to TRBJ1-5; unclear D gene. The material sequenced was peripheral blood, taken from a patient treated with photon-based radiotherapy. The TCR was taken from a man aged 50 or older with gastric cancer. The DNA for the CDR3 is TGTGCCAGCAGCTTAGGGATCGATCAGCCCCAGCATTTT. This encodes CASSLGIDQPQHF.